This T cell receptor beta chain was profiled in a study of human T cells and chemical hapten exposure. Study details: All patients underwent weekly scalp dosing with diphenylcyclopropenone for the full roughly 23-week study. Study-level points and caveats: Every donor had alopecia, and their immune response may therefore differ from healthy people's.

The time point here: patch test 2, 6 weeks after DPC sensitization. Stated treatment: therapeutic diphenylcyclopropenone sensitization with weekly scalp DPC. On this clonotype: The antigen remains unidentified.

MiXCR, run by TCRdb on the RACE reads, gives a single entry per CDR3 protein. The data hold around 99,000 distinct CDR3 sequences, with about a tenth observed a single time. The ends were cut back, 3 bases at V and 1 base at J, with 16 bases in the middle. CDR3 length equals 15 residues. Germline CDR1 is DFQATT and CDR2 is SNEGSKA (reference sequence). This chain links TRBV20-1 with TRBJ2-7; D is possibly TRBD1 or TRBD2 (6 bases each). This receptor was taken from a middle-aged woman with alopecia areata. Some clones in this sample may be carry-over from other donors' samples. This sample comprised whole blood, obtained in connection with sensitization to the hapten diphenylcyclopropenone (DPC). CDR3 sequence: CSASRRGAGSYEQYF. The CDR3 bases are TGCAGTGCTAGTCGAAGGGGGGCAGGATCCTACGAGCAGTACTTC.